This T cell receptor (beta chain) was captured in a study of shared clonotypes between healthy human individuals. V shed 6 bases, J shed 7 bases, and the junction held 19 bases outside the gene matches. The CDR3 has 16 amino acids. Germline CDR1 and CDR2: SGHDT and YYEEEE. Deep was the level used in running the assay. Method: immunoSEQ multiplex PCR; TCRdb's copy keeps in-frame clones and lacks some. The sample shows fewer than 1.8 million clones, approximately 98.5% of them seen only once. There were only Caucasian adults among the donors, and all lived in Nashville, Tennessee. The sequenced material came from naive CD4+ T cells sorted from blood. Subset of the sample: CD45RA+ positively selected. The chain couples TRBV5-6 to TRBJ2-7; 7 positions agree with TRBD2. This clonotype was sampled from a young man in good health. Here the CDR3 reads CASNILLGLPSGEQYF. In DNA form, the CDR3 reads TGTGCCAGCAACATTTTGTTGGGACTACCCTCGGGGGAGCAGTACTTC.